Below, 3 T cell receptor beta chains from the same sample are listed, as sequenced in a study of quantifying T cell responses using KT2 cells (dated by TCRdb to about 2017). Background on the whole study: RNA was DNase-treated and reverse transcribed with TCR alpha and beta constant-region primers, mostly using SuperScript III.

Library prep was done by UMI-ligation and nested PCR. The run used an Illumina MiSeq. T4 RNA ligase 1 was used to ligate a single-stranded oligonucleotide containing the Illumina SP2 sequence and a UMI to the 3' end of the cDNA. PCR1 used about 4 cycles (98 degrees C 15 s, 69 degrees C 30 s, 72 degrees C 40 s), and the beta primer was an equimolar mix of RC1.1 and RC1.2 that covered TRBC1 and TRBC2. TCRdb reran the public reads through fastp at Q25 and MiXCR, keeping productive beta chains. CDR3 protein sequences are deduplicated, and each keeps its most common genes and DNA. This sample gives about 32,000 distinct CDR3 sequences in total; 7.3% of them show up just once. The ten biggest clones cover 15% to 19% of the sample. The sample consisted of PBMCs spiked with cells of the T cell clone KT2. The receptors shown here come from a human donor.

This clonotype showed up many times. The chain recombines TRBV20-1 with TRBJ1-2; D is perhaps TRBD1 (5 bases). Germline lookup yields CDR1 DFQATT and CDR2 SNEGSKA (reference sequence). Trimming left V 0 bases short and J 3 bases short, with 29 bases between. This CDR3 is 20 amino acids long. CDR3 nucleotides: TGCAGTGCTAGAGATTCCTTGGACGACAGAGTGGGGGTTGAGGACTATGGCTACACCTTC. It translates to CSARDSLDDRVGVEDYGYTF.

This clonotype was seen many times. The chain combines TRBV27 with TRBJ1-5; tentatively, D is TRBD1 (6 bases). V was trimmed by 4 bases and J by 6 bases, leaving 13 bases between them. Per germline, CDR1 MNHEY and CDR2 SMNVEV (reference sequence). The CDR3 sequence is 14 residues long. The DNA for the CDR3 is TGTGCCAGCAGTTCCCTCCTACAGGGTCAGCCCCAGCATTTT. Protein product: CASSSLLQGQPQHF.

This clonotype was detected many times. The V call is TRBV14, the J call TRBJ2-1; unclear D gene. This CDR3 has 14 amino acids. Trimming took off 4 bases at V and 9 bases at J, with 16 bases between the two ends. Germline CDR1 SGHDN, CDR2 FVKESK. CDR3: CASSPVGPRSEQFF. For the CDR3, the DNA is TGTGCCAGCAGCCCCGTGGGCCCCCGGAGTGAGCAGTTCTTC.